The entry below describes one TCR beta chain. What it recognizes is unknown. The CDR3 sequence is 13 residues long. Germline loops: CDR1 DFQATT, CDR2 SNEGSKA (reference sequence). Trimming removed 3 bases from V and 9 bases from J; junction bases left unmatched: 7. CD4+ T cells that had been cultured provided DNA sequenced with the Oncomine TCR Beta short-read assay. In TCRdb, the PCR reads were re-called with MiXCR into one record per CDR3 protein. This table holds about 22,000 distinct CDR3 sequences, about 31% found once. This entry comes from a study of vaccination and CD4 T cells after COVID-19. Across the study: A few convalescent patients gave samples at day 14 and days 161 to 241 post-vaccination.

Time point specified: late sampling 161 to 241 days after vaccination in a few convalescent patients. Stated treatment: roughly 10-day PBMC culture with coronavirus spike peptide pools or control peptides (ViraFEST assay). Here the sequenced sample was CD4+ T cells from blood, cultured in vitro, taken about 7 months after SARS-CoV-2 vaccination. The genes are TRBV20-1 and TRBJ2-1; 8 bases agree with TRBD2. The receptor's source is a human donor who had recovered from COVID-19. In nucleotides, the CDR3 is TGCAGTGCTAGTCCCGGGGGGGCGGGTGAGCAGTTCTTC. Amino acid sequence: CSASPGGAGEQFF.